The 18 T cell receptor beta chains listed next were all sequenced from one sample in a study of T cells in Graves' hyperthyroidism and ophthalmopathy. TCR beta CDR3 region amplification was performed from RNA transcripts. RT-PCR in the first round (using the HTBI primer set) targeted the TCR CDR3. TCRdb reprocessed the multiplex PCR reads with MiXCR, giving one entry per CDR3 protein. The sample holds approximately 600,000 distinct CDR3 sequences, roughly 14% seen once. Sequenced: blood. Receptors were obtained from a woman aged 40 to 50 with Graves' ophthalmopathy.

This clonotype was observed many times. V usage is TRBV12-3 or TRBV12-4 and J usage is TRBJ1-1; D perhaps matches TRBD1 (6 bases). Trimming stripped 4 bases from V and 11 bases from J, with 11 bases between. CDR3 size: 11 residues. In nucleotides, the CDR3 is TGTGCCAGCAGTTCCCGGGACACCGCTTTCTTT. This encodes CASSSRDTAFF.

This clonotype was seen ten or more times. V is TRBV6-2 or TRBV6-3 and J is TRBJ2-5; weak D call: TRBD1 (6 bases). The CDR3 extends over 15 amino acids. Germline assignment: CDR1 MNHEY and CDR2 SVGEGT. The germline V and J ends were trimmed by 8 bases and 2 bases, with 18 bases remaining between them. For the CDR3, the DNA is TGTGCCAGCTTATCTTATTACAGGGATCAAGAGACCCAGTACTTC. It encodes CASLSYYRDQETQYF.

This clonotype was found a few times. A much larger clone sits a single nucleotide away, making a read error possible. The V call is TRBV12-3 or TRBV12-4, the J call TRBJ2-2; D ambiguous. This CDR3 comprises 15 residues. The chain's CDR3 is CDSSLSSKGSGELFF. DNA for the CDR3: TGTGACAGCAGCCTTAGCTCTAAGGGATCCGGGGAGCTGTTTTTT.

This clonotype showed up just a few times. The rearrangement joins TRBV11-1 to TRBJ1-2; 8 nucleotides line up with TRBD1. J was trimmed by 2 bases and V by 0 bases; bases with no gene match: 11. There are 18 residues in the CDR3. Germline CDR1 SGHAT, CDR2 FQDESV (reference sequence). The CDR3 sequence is CASSLAAGQGLPNYGYTF. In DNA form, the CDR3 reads TGTGCCAGCAGCTTAGCAGCCGGACAGGGCCTTCCGAACTATGGCTACACCTTC.

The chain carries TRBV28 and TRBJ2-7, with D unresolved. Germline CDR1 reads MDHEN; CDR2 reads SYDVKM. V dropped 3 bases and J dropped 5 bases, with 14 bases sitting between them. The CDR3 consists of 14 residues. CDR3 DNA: TGTGCCAGCAGTTTTCCCCTCCAGCCCCACGAGCAGTACTTC. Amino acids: CASSFPLQPHEQYF.

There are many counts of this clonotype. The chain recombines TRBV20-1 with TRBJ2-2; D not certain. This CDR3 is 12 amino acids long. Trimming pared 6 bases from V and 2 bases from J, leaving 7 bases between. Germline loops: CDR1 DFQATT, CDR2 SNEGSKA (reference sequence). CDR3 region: CSALSNTGELFF. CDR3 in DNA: TGCAGTGCCCTCAGTAACACCGGGGAGCTGTTTTTT.

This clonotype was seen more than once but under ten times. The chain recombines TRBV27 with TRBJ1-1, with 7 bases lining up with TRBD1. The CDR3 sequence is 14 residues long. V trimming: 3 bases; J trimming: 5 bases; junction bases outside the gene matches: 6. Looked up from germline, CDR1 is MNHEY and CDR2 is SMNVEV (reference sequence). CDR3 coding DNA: TGTGCCAGCAGTTTCCAAGACAGGGAGACTGAAGCTTTCTTT. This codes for CASSFQDRETEAFF.

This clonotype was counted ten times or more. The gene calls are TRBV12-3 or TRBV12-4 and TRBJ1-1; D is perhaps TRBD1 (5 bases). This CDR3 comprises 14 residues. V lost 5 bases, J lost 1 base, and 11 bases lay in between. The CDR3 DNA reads TGTGCCAGCAGTGCTTGGGGCGCGAACACTGAAGCTTTCTTT. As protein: CASSAWGANTEAFF.

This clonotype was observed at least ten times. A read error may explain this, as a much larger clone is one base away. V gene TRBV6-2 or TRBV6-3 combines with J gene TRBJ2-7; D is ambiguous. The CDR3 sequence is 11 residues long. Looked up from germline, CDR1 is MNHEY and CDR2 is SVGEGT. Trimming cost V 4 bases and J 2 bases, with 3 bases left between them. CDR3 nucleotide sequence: TGTGCCAGCAGTTTCGCCTACGAGCAGTACTTC. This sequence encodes CASSFAYEQYF.

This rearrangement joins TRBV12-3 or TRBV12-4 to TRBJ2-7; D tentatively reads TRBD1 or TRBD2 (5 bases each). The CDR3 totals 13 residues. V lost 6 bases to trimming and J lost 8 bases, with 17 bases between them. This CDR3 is CASRTGTALKQYF. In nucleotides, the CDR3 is TGTGCCAGCAGGACCGGGACCGCCTTGAAGCAGTACTTC.

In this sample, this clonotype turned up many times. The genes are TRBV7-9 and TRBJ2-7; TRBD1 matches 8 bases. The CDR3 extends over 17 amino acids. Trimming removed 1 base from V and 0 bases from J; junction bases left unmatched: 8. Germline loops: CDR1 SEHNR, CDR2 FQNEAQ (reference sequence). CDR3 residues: CASSLGDRDRSSYEQYF. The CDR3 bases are TGTGCCAGCAGCTTAGGGGACCGGGACAGGAGCTCCTACGAGCAGTACTTC.

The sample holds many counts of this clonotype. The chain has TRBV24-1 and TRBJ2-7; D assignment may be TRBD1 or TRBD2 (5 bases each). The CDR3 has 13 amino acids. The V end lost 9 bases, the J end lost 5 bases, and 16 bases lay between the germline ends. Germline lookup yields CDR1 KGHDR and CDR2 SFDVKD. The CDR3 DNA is TGTGCCACCGGGGACCCAGCTCATAACGAGCAGTACTTC. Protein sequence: CATGDPAHNEQYF.

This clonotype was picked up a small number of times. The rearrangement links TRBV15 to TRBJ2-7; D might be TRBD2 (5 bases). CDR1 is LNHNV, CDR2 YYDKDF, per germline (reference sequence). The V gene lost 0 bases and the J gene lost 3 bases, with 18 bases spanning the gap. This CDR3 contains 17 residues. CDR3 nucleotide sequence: TGTGCCACCAGCAGAGATTTCGGGGTTTCATCGATCTACGAGCAGTACTTC. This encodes CATSRDFGVSSIYEQYF.

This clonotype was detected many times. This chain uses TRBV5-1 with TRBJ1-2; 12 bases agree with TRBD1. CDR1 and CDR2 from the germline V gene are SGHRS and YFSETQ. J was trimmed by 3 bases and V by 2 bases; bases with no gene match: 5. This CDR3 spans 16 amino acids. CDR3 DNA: TGCGCCAGCAGCTTCCCGGGACAGGGGGCTGACTATGGCTACACCTTC. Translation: CASSFPGQGADYGYTF.

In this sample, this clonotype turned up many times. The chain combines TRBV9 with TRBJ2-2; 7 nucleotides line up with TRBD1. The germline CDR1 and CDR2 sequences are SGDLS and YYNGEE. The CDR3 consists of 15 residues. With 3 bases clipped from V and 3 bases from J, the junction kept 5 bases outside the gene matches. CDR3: CASSARQGYTGELFF. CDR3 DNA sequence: TGTGCCAGCAGCGCTCGACAGGGTTACACCGGGGAGCTGTTTTTT.

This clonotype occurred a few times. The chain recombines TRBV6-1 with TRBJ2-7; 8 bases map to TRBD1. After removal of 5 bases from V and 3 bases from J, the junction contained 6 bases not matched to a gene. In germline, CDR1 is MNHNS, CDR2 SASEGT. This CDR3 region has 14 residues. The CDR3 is CASSRDRPLYEQYF. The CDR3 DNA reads TGTGCCAGCAGTAGGGACAGGCCCCTCTACGAGCAGTACTTC.

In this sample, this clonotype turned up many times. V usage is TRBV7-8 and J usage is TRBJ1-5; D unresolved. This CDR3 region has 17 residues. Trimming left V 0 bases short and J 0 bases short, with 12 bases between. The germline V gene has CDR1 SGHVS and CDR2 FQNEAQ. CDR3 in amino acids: CASSLAVQQYSNQPQHF. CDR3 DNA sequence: TGTGCCAGCAGCTTAGCGGTCCAGCAGTATAGCAATCAGCCCCAGCATTTT.

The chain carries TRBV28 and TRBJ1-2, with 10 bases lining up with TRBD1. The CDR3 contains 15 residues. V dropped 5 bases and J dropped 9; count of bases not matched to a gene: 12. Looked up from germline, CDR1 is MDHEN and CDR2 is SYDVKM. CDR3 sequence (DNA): TGTGCCAGCAGTCCAGGGACAGGGGCTAGTAGGAGCTACACCTTC. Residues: CASSPGTGASRSYTF.